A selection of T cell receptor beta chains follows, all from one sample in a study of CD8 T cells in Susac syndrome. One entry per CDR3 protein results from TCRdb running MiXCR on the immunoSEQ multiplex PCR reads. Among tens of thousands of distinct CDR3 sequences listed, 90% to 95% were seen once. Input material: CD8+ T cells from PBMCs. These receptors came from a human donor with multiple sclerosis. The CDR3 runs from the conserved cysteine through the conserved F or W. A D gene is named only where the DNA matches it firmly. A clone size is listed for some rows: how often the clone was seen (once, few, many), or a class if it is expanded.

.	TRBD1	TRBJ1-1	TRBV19	CASSISHRGNTEAFF	TGTGCCAGTAGTATAAGTCACAGGGGGAACACTGAAGCTTTCTTT
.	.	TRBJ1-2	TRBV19	CASSSSAVGYTF	TGTGCCAGTAGCTCCTCGGCTGTTGGCTACACCTTC
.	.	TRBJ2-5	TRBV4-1	CASSQDNLQETQYF	TGCGCCAGCAGCCAAGATAACTTACAAGAGACCCAGTACTTC
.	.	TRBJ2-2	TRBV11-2	CASSSGTTGELFF	TGTGCCAGCAGCTCCGGGACTACCGGGGAGCTGTTTTTT
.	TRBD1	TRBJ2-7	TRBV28	CASSSDRVYDEQYF	TGTGCCAGCAGTAGCGACAGGGTGTACGACGAGCAGTACTTC
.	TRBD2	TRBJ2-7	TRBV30	CAWSSGGPYEQYF	TGTGCCTGGAGTAGCGGGGGACCCTACGAGCAGTACTTC
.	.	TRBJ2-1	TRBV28	CASSFPPTTRFYNEQFF	TGTGCCAGCAGTTTCCCCCCTACGACTAGATTCTACAATGAGCAGTTCTTC
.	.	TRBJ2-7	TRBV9	CASSPDRGSEQYF	TGTGCCAGCAGCCCCGACAGAGGGAGCGAGCAGTACTTC
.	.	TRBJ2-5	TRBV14	CASSQVEAYQETQYF	TGTGCCAGCAGCCAAGTGGAGGCCTATCAAGAGACCCAGTACTTC
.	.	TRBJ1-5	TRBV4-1	CASSLEGGNQPQHF	TGCGCCAGCAGCCTAGAGGGGGGAAATCAGCCCCAGCATTTT
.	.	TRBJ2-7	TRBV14	CASSPTSNTAYEQYF	TGTGCCAGCAGCCCCACCTCTAATACTGCCTACGAGCAGTACTTC
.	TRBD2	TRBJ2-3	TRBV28	CASSLGRGLDTQYF	TGTGCCAGCAGTTTGGGGAGGGGATTAGATACGCAGTATTTT
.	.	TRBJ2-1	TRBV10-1	CASSDRVGNEQFF	TGCGCCAGCAGTGACAGGGTGGGAAATGAGCAGTTCTTC
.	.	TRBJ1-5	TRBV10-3	CAISEGTQPQHF	TGTGCCATCAGTGAGGGTACTCAGCCCCAGCATTTT
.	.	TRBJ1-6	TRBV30	CAWSWGTYSPLHF	TGTGCCTGGAGTTGGGGGACATATTCACCCCTCCACTTT
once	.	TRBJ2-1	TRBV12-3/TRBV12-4	CASSSARVHYNEQFF	TGTGCCAGCAGTTCGGCGCGAGTACACTACAATGAGCAGTTCTTC
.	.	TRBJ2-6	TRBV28	CASSLAGDGANVLTF	TGTGCCAGCAGTTTAGCAGGGGATGGGGCCAACGTCCTGACTTTC
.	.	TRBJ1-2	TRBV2	CASSEGSPGRYGYTF	TGTGCCAGCAGTGAAGGTTCTCCGGGACGCTATGGCTACACCTTC
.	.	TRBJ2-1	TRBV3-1	CASSQEAWTAYNEQFF	TGTGCCAGCAGCCAAGAAGCTTGGACAGCCTACAATGAGCAGTTCTTC
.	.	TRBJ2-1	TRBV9	CASSGGGFSYNEQFF	TGTGCCAGCAGCGGTGGGGGATTCTCCTACAATGAGCAGTTCTTC
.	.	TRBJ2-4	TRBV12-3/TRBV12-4	CASKTGYGAKNIQYF	TGTGCCAGCAAAACAGGGTATGGAGCCAAAAACATTCAGTACTTC
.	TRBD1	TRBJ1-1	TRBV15	CATSSAGQVLEAFF	TGTGCCACCAGCAGTGCCGGACAGGTTCTTGAAGCTTTCTTT
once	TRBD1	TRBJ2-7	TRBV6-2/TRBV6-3	CARDPRRTGKGLYEQYF	TGTGCCAGGGATCCTCGACGGACAGGGAAAGGCCTCTACGAGCAGTACTTC
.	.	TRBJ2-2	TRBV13	CASSFEVENTGELFF	TGTGCCAGCAGCTTCGAGGTCGAGAACACCGGGGAGCTGTTTTTT
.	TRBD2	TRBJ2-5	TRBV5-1	CASSLLGTSARRETQYF	TGCGCCAGCAGCTTGCTGGGAACTAGCGCTAGACGAGAGACCCAGTACTTC
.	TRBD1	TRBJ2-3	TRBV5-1	CASIGSGTGQYF	TGCGCCAGCATCGGGTCCGGGACAGGGCAGTATTTT
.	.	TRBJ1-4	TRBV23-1	CASTPPRGGRRATNEKLFF	TGCGCCAGCACCCCCCCGAGGGGGGGGCGAAGGGCAACTAATGAAAAACTGTTTTTT
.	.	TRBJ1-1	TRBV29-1	CSVERGEAFF	TGCAGCGTTGAACGGGGTGAAGCTTTCTTT
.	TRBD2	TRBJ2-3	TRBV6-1	CASTQGAGGTDTQYF	TGTGCCAGCACCCAAGGGGCGGGGGGAACAGATACGCAGTATTTT